Many counts were recorded for the clone carrying this T cell receptor beta chain. The source of the sample is a study of CD8 T cells in ankylosing spondylitis. The CDR3 sequence is 19 residues long. The V gene end was trimmed by 2 bases and the J gene end by 0 bases; junction bases not matched to a gene: 11. Germline CDR1 LGHNA, CDR2 YNFKEQ. A single record per CDR3 protein comes from TCRdb applying MiXCR to the 5' RACE reads. The sample contains around 250,000 distinct CDR3 sequences, over 15% of which appear only once. The chain uses TRBV4-2 and TRBJ2-1; TRBD2 matches at 9 bases. The sequencing input was blood, either unsorted or a sorted T cell fraction (not recorded which). This clonotype originated in a male donor with ankylosing spondylitis or in good health (not recorded which). Here the CDR3 reads CASSQSNLYSGSSYNEQFF. The CDR3 DNA is TGTGCCAGCAGCCAATCTAATCTGTATAGCGGGAGCTCCTACAATGAGCAGTTCTTC.